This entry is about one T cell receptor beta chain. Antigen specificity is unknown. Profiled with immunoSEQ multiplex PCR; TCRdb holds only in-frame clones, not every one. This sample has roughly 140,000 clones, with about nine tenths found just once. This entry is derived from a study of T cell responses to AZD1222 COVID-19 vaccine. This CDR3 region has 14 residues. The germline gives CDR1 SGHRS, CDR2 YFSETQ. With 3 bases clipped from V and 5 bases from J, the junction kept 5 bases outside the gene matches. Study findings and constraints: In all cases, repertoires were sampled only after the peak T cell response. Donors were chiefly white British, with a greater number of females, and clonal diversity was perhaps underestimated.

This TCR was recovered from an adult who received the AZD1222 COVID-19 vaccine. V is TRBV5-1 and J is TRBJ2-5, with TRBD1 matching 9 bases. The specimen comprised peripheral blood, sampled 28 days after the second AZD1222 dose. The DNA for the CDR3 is TGCGCCAGCAGCTCAACAGGGGGCGGGGAGACCCAGTACTTC. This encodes CASSSTGGGETQYF.